This T cell receptor (beta chain) was sequenced for a study of blood T cell repertoires in COVID-19. Whole-study context: COVID-19 samples, acute and convalescent, were from the United States, Italy and Spain. Nucleic acid was either cDNA or gDNA, and it came from T cells, B-cell-depleted T cells, or PBMCs.

Germline trimming cut 4 bases from V and 7 bases from J; bases unmatched to any gene: 9. Germline values: CDR1 MGHRA, CDR2 YSYEKL. The CDR3 covers 14 residues. Original processing methods: Estimates of nucleated cell counts were drawn from the amplification of reference gene primers. Sequencing used immunoSEQ multiplex PCR; TCRdb keeps in-frame clones, though not all of them. That table supplies the V and J calls and clone size; D and trimming were determined from the DNA. The table records some 330,000 clones, roughly 90% of them present only once. Material for sequencing was peripheral blood. The chain carries TRBV4-1 and TRBJ1-1; 7 bases are shared with TRBD1. The TCR was taken from a woman in her 50s with active or convalescent COVID-19. The CDR3: CASSRPGQLSEAFF. The CDR3 DNA reads as TGCGCCAGCAGCCGCCCGGGACAGCTCAGTGAAGCTTTCTTT.